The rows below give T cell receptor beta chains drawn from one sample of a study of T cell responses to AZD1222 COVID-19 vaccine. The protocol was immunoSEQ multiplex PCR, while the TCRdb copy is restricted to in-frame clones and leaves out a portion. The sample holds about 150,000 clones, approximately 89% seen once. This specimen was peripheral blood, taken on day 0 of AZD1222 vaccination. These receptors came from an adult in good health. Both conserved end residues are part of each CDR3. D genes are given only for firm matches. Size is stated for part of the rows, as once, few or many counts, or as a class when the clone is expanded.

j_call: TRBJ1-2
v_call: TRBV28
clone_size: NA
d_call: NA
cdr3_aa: CASTRRAANYGYTF
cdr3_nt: TGTGCCAGCACCCGGAGGGCCGCTAACTATGGCTACACCTTC

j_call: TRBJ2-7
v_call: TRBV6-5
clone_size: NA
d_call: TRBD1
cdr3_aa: CASRAGRGLNEQYF
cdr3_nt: TGTGCCAGCAGGGCGGGCAGGGGGCTCAACGAGCAGTACTTC

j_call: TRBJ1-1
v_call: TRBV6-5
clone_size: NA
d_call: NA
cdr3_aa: CASTIGRNTEAFF
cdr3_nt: TGTGCCAGCACCATAGGGAGGAACACTGAAGCTTTCTTT

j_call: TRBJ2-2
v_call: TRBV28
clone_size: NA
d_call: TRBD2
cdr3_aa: CASSRGGYTGELFF
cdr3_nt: TGTGCCAGCAGCCGGGGGGGCTACACCGGGGAGCTGTTTTTT

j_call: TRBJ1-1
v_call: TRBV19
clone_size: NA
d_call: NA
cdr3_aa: CASSFYPGGRGTEAFF
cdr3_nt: TGTGCCAGTAGTTTCTACCCGGGGGGAAGAGGCACTGAAGCTTTCTTT

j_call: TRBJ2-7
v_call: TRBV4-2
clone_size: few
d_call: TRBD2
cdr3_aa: CASSQEGLAGLSYEQYF
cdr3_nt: TGTGCCAGCAGCCAAGAGGGACTAGCGGGACTCTCCTACGAGCAGTACTTC

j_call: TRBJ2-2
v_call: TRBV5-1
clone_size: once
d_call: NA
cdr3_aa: CASSLEPSGGELFF
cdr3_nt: TGCGCCAGCAGCTTGGAGCCCTCTGGCGGGGAGCTGTTTTTT

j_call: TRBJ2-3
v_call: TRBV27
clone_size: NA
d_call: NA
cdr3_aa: CASSLFRTRRGGGTQYF
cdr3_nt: TGTGCCAGCAGTTTATTTAGGACTAGGAGGGGGGGCGGTACGCAGTATTTT

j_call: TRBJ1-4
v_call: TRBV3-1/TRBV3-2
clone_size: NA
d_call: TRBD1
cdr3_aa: CASSPGTGIEKLFF
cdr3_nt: TGTGCCAGCAGCCCGGGGACAGGGATCGAAAAACTGTTTTTT

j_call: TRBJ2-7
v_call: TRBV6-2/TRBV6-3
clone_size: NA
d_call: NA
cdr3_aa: CASSYSARVEQYF
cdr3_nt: TGTGCCAGCAGTTACTCGGCTAGAGTTGAGCAGTACTTC

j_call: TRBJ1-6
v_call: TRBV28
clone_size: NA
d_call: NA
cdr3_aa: CASSPVARNSYNSPLHF
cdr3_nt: TGTGCCAGCAGCCCAGTGGCCCGGAACTCCTATAATTCACCCCTCCACTTT

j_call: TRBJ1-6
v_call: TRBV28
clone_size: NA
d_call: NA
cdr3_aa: CASSSPGYTNNSPLHF
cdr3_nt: TGTGCCAGCAGTTCACCGGGATATACGAATAATTCACCCCTCCACTTT

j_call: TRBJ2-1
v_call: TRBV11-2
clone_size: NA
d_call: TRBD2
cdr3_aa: CASSLRPSGSNEQFF
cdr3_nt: TGTGCCAGCAGCTTAAGGCCTAGCGGGAGCAATGAGCAGTTCTTC

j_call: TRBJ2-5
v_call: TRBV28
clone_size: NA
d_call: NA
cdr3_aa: CASSLRETQYF
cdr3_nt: TGTGCCAGCAGTTTGAGGGAGACCCAGTACTTC